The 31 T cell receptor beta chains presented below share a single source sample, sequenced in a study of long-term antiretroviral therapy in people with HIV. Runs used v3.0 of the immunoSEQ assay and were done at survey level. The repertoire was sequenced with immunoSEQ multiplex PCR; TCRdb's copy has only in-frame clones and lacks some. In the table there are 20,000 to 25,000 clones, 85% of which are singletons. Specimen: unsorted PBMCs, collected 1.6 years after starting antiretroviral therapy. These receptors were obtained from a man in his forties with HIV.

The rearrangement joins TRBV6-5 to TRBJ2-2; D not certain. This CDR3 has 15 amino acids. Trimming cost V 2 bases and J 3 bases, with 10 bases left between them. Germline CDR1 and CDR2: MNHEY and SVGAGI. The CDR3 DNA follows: TGTGCCAGCAGTTACCTAAAGGCACACACCGGGGAGCTGTTTTTT. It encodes CASSYLKAHTGELFF.

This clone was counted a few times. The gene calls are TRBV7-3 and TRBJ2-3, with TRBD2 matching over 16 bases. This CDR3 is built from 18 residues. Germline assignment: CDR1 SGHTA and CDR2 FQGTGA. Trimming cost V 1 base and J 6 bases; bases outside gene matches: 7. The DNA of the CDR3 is TGTGCCAGCAGCTTAAGTCCGGGACTAGCGGGAGGGGGCGATACGCAGTATTTT. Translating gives CASSLSPGLAGGGDTQYF.

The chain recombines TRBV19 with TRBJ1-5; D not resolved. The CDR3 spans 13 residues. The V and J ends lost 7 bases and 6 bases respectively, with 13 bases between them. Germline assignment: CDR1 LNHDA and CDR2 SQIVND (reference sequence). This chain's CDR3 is CASKREGGQPQHF. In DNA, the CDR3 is TGTGCCAGTAAGCGGGAGGGCGGTCAGCCCCAGCATTTT.

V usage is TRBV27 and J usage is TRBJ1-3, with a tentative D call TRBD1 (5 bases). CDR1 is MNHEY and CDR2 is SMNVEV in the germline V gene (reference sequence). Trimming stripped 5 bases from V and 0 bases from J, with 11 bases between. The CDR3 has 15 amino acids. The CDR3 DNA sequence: TGTGCCAGCAGTCCGCGGGGGGGCTCTGGAAACACCATATATTTT. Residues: CASSPRGGSGNTIYF.

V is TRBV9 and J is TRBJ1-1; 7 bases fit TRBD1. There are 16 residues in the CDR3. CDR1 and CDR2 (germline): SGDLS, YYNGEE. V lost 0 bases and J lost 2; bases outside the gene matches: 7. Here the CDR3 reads CASSVGSGTANTEAFF. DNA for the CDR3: TGTGCCAGCAGCGTAGGCTCCGGGACAGCTAACACTGAAGCTTTCTTT.

CDR3 protein: CASSQEGLAGEADTQYF. The DNA of the CDR3 is TGCGCCAGCAGCCAAGAGGGACTAGCGGGAGAGGCAGATACGCAGTATTTT. The chain joins TRBV4-1 to TRBJ2-3; TRBD2 matches 14 bases. Germline V gives CDR1 MGHRA, CDR2 YSYEKL. The ends lost 0 bases at V and 4 bases at J; junction bases unmatched: 3. The CDR3 loop spans 17 amino acids.

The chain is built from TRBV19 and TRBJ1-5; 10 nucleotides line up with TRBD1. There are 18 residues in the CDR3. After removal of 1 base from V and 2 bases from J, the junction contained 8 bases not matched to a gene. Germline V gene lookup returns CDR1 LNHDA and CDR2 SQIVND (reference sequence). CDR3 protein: CASSIAGQGPAGNQPQHF. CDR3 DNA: TGTGCCAGTAGTATAGCGGGACAGGGGCCGGCGGGCAATCAGCCCCAGCATTTT.

Written as DNA, the CDR3 is TGCGCCAGCAGCTACCGACAGGGTGACTACGAGCAGTACTTC. This sequence encodes CASSYRQGDYEQYF. V and J are TRBV5-1 and TRBJ2-7; 7 positions agree with TRBD1. The germline gives CDR1 SGHRS, CDR2 YFSETQ. J lost 3 bases, V lost 3 bases, and 6 bases had no gene match. There are 14 residues in the CDR3.

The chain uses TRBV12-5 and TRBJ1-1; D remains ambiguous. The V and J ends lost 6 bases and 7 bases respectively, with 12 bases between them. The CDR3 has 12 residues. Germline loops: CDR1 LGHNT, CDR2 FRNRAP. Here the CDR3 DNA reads TGTGCTAGTGGCGTGGACCGATATGAAGCTTTCTTT. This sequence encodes CASGVDRYEAFF.

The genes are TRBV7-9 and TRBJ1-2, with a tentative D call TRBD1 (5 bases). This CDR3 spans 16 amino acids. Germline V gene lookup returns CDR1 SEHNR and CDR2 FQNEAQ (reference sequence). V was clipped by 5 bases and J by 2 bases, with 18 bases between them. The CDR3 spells CASSPGLGLGNYGYTF. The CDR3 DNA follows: TGTGCCAGCAGCCCTGGTCTGGGACTAGGGAACTATGGCTACACCTTC.

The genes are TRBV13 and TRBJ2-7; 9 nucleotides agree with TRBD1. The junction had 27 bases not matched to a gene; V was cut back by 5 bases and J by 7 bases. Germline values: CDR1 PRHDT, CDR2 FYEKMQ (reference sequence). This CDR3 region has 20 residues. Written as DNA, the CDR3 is TGTGCCAGCAGCAAACTGAAGGGGGGGACAGGGTCGGGGCGCTTCGGAGAGCAGTACTTC. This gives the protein CASSKLKGGTGSGRFGEQYF.

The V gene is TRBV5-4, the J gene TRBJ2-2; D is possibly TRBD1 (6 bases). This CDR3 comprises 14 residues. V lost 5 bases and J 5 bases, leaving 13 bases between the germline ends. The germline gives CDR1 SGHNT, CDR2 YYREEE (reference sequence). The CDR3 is CASRLADRTGELFF. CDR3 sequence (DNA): TGTGCCAGCAGACTCGCGGACAGAACCGGGGAGCTGTTTTTT. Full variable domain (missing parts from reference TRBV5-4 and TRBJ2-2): ETGVTQSPTHLIKTRGQQVTLRCSSQSGHNTVSWYQQALGQGPQFIFQYYREEENGRGNFPPRFSGLQFPNYSSELNVNALELDDSALYLCASRLADRTGELFFGEGSRLTVL.

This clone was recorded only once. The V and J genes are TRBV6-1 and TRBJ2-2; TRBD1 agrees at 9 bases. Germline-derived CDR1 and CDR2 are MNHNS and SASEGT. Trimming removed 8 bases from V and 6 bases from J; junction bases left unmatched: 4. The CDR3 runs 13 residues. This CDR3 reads CASSGQGAGELFF. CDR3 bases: TGTGCCAGCTCGGGACAGGGAGCCGGGGAGCTGTTTTTT.

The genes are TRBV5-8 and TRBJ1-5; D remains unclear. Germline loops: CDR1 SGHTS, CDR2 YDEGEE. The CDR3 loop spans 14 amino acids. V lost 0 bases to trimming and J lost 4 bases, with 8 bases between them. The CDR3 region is CASSLVTSNQPQHF. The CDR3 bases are TGTGCCAGCAGCTTGGTGACCAGTAATCAGCCCCAGCATTTT.

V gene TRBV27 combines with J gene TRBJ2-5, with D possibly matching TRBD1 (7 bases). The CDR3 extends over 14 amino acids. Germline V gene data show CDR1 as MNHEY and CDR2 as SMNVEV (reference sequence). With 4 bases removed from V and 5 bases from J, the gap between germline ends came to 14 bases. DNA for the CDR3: TGTGCCAGCAGTTCCGGCAGGGGGGCGGAGACCCAGTACTTC. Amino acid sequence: CASSSGRGAETQYF.

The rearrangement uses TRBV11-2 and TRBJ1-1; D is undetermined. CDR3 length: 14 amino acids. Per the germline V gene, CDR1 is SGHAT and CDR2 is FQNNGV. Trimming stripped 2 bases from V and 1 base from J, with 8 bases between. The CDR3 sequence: CASSLRRTNTEAFF. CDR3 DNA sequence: TGTGCCAGCAGCTTAAGACGAACGAACACTGAAGCTTTCTTT.

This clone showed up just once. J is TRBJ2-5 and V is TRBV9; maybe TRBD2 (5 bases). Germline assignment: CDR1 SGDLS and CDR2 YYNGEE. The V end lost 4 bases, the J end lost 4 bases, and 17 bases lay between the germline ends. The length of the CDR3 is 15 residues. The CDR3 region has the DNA TGTGCCAGCAGCCGTGGAGCGGCTAGTGGAGAGACCCAGTACTTC. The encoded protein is CASSRGAASGETQYF.

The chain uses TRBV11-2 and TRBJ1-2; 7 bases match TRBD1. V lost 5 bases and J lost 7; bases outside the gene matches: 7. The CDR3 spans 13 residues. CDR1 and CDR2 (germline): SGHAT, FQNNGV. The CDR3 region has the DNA TGTGCCAGCAGCCCAGACAGGGAGGGTGGCTACACCTTC. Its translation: CASSPDREGGYTF.

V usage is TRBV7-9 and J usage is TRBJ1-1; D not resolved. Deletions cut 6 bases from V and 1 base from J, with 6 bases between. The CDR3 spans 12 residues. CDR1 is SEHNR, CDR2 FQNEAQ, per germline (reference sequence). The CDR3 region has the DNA TGTGCCAGCAGTCACCGGAACACTGAAGCTTTCTTT. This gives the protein CASSHRNTEAFF.

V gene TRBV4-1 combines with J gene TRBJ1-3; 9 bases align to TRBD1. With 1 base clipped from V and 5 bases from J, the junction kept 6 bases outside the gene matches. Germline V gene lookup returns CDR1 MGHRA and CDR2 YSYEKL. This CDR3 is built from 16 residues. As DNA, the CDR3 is TGCGCCAGCAGCCAAGTGGGACAGGGACTGAGAAACACCATATATTTT. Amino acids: CASSQVGQGLRNTIYF.

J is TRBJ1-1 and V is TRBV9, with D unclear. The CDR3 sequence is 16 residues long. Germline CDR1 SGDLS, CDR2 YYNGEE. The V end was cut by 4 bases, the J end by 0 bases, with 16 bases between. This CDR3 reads CASSPSHGSVNTEAFF. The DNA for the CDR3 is TGTGCCAGCAGCCCCTCACATGGGAGCGTGAACACTGAAGCTTTCTTT.

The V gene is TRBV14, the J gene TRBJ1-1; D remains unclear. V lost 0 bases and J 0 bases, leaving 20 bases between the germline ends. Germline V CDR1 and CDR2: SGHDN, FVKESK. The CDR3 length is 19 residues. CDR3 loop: CASSQDSYQTTRMNTEAFF. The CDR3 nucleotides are TGTGCCAGCAGCCAAGATTCTTACCAGACAACTCGAATGAACACTGAAGCTTTCTTT.

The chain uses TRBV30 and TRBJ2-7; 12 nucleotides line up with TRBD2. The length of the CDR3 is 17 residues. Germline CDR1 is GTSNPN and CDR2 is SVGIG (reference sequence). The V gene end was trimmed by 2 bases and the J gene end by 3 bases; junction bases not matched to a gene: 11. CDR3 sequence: CAWSKGLAGLTLYEQYF. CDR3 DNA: TGTGCCTGGAGTAAAGGACTAGCGGGACTTACCCTCTACGAGCAGTACTTC.

The DNA of the CDR3 is TGTGCCAGCAGTCAGGGCAGGCCTAAAAATCAGCCCCAGCATTTT. It encodes CASSQGRPKNQPQHF. This chain uses TRBV6-1 with TRBJ1-5; D might be TRBD1 (5 bases). The CDR3 sequence is 15 residues long. Trimming removed 5 bases from V and 4 bases from J, with 15 bases in between. The germline CDR1 and CDR2 sequences are MNHNS and SASEGT.

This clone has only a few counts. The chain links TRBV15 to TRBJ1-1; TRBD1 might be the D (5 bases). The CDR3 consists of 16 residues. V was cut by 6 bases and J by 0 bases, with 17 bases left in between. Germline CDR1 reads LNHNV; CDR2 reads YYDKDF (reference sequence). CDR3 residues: CATRPMIGAMNTEAFF. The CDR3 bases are TGTGCCACCAGACCGATGATAGGGGCCATGAACACTGAAGCTTTCTTT.

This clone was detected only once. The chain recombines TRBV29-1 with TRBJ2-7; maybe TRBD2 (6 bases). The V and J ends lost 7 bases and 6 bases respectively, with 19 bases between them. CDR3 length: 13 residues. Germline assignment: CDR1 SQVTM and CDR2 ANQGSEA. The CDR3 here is CSAQEVIGGEQYF. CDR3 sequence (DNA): TGCAGCGCCCAAGAGGTCATCGGGGGCGAGCAGTACTTC.

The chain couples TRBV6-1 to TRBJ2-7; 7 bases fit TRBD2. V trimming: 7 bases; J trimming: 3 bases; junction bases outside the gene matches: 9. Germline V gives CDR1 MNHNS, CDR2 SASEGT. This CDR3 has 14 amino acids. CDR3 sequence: CASTLAPGGYEQYF. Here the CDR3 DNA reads TGTGCCAGCACCCTGGCCCCGGGGGGCTACGAGCAGTACTTC.

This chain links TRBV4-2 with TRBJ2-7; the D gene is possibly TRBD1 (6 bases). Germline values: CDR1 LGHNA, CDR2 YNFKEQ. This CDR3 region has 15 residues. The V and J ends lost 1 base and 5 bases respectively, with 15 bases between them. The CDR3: CASSQVSSRGDEQYF. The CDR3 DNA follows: TGTGCCAGCAGCCAAGTCTCTAGCAGGGGCGACGAGCAGTACTTC.

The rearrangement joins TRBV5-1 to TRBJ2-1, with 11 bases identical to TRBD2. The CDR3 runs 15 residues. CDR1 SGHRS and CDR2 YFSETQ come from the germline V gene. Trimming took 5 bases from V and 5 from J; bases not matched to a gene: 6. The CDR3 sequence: CASRLLAGANNEQFF. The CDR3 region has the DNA TGCGCCAGCAGATTACTAGCGGGGGCCAACAATGAGCAGTTCTTC.

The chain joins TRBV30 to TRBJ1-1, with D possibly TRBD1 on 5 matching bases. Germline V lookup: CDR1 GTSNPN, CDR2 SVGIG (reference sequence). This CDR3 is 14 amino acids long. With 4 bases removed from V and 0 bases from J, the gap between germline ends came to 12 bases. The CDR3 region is CAWIRGSVNTEAFF. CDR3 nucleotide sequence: TGTGCCTGGATAAGGGGTAGCGTGAACACTGAAGCTTTCTTT.

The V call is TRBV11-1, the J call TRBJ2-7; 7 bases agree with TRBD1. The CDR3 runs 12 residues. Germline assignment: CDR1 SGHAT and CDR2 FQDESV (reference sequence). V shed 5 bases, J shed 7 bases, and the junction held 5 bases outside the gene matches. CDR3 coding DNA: TGTGCCAGCAGCGACAGGGATCGGGAGCAGTACTTC. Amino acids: CASSDRDREQYF.